The rows below give T cell receptor beta chains drawn from one sample of a study of CXCR3-negative and CXCR3-positive naive CD8 T cells. Each CDR3 protein gets one entry in TCRdb, which reprocessed the 5' RACE reads and gives no DNA. The record lists approximately 98,000 distinct CDR3 sequences, of which the ten most abundant hold 1.1%. Specimen: naive CXCR3+ CD8+ T cells from blood. Receptors originate from a human donor in good health. Some clones in this sample may be carry-over from other donors' samples. CDR3s include the opening cysteine and the closing phenylalanine or tryptophan. Fields, in order: V gene, J gene, CDR3 protein.

V gene: TRBV21-1; J gene: TRBJ2-7; CDR3 protein: CASSKAHYEQYF
V gene: TRBV7-3; J gene: TRBJ2-1; CDR3 protein: CASSGKVNEQFF
V gene: TRBV14; J gene: TRBJ2-3; CDR3 protein: CASSQWLDTQYF
V gene: TRBV12-3/TRBV12-4; J gene: TRBJ2-3; CDR3 protein: CASSPVLGPDTDTQYF
V gene: TRBV12-3/TRBV12-4; J gene: TRBJ1-4; CDR3 protein: CASATGYGREELFF
V gene: TRBV4-3; J gene: TRBJ2-6; CDR3 protein: CASSQGPSGAGANVLTF
V gene: TRBV14; J gene: TRBJ2-7; CDR3 protein: CASSRTSSYEQYF
V gene: TRBV7-9; J gene: TRBJ2-7; CDR3 protein: CASSYALADYEQYF
V gene: TRBV4-1; J gene: TRBJ1-2; CDR3 protein: CASSQEERTVYGYTF
V gene: TRBV15; J gene: TRBJ2-7; CDR3 protein: CATSRGMAAYEQYF
V gene: TRBV7-9; J gene: TRBJ2-7; CDR3 protein: CASSFVENEQYF
V gene: TRBV20-1; J gene: TRBJ2-3; CDR3 protein: CSARLVNTDTQYF
V gene: TRBV27; J gene: TRBJ2-7; CDR3 protein: CASSLRSGGSVYEQYF
V gene: TRBV28; J gene: TRBJ2-7; CDR3 protein: CASSPTYFQTGPNEQYF
V gene: TRBV10-3; J gene: TRBJ2-1; CDR3 protein: CAISEPGGSSYNEQFF
V gene: TRBV5-6; J gene: TRBJ2-1; CDR3 protein: CASSATGPNEQFF
V gene: TRBV7-7; J gene: TRBJ2-5; CDR3 protein: CASSPSGAGGETQYF